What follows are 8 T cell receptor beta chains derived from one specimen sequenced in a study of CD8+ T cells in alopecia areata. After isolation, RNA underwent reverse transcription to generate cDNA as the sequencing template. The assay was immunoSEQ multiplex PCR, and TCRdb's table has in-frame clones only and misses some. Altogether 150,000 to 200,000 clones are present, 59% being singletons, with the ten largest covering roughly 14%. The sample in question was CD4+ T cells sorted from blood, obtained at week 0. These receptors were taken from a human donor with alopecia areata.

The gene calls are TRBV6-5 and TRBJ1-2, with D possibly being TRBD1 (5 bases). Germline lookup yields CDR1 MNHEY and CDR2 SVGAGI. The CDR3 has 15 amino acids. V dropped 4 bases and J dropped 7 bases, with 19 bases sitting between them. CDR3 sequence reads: CASSSPGQGRGGYTF. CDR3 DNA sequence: TGTGCCAGCAGTTCTCCCGGACAAGGAAGGGGTGGCTACACCTTC.

This chain's CDR3 is CAWRAGTGFYTDTQYF. CDR3 nucleotide sequence: TGTGCCTGGAGGGCCGGGACAGGGTTTTACACAGATACGCAGTATTTT. The chain is built from TRBV30 and TRBJ2-3, with 9 bases identical to TRBD1. The CDR3 has 16 residues. CDR1 and CDR2 from the germline V gene are GTSNPN and SVGIG (reference sequence). V lost 3 bases and J lost 2; bases outside the gene matches: 9.

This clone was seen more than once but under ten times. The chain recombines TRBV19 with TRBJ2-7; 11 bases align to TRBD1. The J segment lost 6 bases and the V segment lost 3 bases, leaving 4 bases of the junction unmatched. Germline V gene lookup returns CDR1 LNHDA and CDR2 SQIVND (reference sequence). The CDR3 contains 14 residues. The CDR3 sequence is CASSIPGTGGEQYF. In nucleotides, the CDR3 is TGTGCCAGTAGTATCCCAGGGACAGGGGGCGAGCAGTACTTC. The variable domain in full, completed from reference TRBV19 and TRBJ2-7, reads DGGITQSPKYLFRKEGQNVTLSCEQNLNHDAMYWYRQDPGQGLRLIYYSQIVNDFQKGDIAEGYSVSREKKESFPLTVTSAQKNPTAFYLCASSIPGTGGEQYFGPGTRLTVT.

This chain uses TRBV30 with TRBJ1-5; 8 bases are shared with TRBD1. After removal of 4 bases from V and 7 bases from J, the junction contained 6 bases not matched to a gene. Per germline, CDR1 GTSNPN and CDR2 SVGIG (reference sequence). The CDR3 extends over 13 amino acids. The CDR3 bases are TGTGCCTGGAAAGACAGGGGCGGCCAGCCCCAGCATTTT. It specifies CAWKDRGGQPQHF.

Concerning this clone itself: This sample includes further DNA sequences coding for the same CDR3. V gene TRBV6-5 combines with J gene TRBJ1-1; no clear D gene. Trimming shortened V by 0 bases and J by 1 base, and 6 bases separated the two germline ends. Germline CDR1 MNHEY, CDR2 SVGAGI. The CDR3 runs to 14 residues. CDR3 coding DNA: TGTGCCAGCAGTTACTCTGGGCGGAACACTGAAGCTTTCTTT. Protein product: CASSYSGRNTEAFF.

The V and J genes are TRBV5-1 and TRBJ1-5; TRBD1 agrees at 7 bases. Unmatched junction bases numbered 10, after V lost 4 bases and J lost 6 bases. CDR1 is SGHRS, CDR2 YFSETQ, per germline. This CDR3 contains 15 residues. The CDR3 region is CASSPWAGGSQPQHF. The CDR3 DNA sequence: TGCGCCAGCAGCCCTTGGGCAGGGGGAAGTCAGCCCCAGCATTTT.

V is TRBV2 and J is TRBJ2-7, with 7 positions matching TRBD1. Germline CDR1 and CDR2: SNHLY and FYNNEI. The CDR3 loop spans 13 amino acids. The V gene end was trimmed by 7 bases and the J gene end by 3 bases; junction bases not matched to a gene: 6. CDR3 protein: CASNRGFNYEQYF. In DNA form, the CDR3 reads TGTGCCAGCAACAGGGGTTTTAACTACGAGCAGTACTTC. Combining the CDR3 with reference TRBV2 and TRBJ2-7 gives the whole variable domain EPEVTQTPSHQVTQMGQEVILRCVPISNHLYFYWYRQILGQKVEFLVSFYNNEISEKSEIFDDQFSVERPDGSNFTLKIRSTKLEDSAMYFCASNRGFNYEQYFGPGTRLTVT.

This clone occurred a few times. The CDR3 coding sequence is TGCGCCAGCAGCTTGACGGGGGACGAGCAGTACTTC. Its translation: CASSLTGDEQYF. This chain links TRBV5-1 with TRBJ2-7, with D tentatively TRBD2 (6 bases). This CDR3 region has 12 residues. The ends were cut back, 1 base at V and 5 bases at J, with 7 bases in the middle. CDR1 SGHRS and CDR2 YFSETQ come from the germline V gene.